A single sample gave rise to the 21 T cell receptor beta chains below, sequenced in a study of T cell responses to AZD1222 COVID-19 vaccine. Produced via immunoSEQ multiplex PCR; TCRdb's table is partial and in-frame only. The sample yields about 120,000 clones, roughly nine tenths seen once. Sample: peripheral blood, taken on day 0 of AZD1222 vaccination. The receptor source for this set is an adult in good health.

To note about this clone: The sample holds other DNA sequences that translate to the same CDR3. The V call is TRBV9, the J call TRBJ1-1; D might be TRBD1 (5 bases). Per germline, CDR1 SGDLS and CDR2 YYNGEE. The CDR3 loop spans 14 amino acids. V lost 2 bases, J lost 1 base, and 9 bases lay in between. Here the CDR3 DNA reads TGTGCCAGCAGCGTTGGGGGACCGAACACTGAAGCTTTCTTT. It codes for CASSVGGPNTEAFF.

The genes are TRBV2 and TRBJ1-4; D gene unclear. The CDR3 length is 14 residues. Trimming took 3 bases from V and 3 from J, leaving 8 bases between them. Germline V gene sequence: CDR1 SNHLY, CDR2 FYNNEI. CDR3 amino acids: CASSEGRANEKLFF. For the CDR3, the DNA is TGTGCCAGCAGTGAGGGTAGGGCTAATGAAAAACTGTTTTTT. Together with reference TRBV2 and TRBJ1-4, the CDR3 gives the full variable domain: EPEVTQTPSHQVTQMGQEVILRCVPISNHLYFYWYRQILGQKVEFLVSFYNNEISEKSEIFDDQFSVERPDGSNFTLKIRSTKLEDSAMYFCASSEGRANEKLFFGSGTQLSVL.

This clone appeared a single time. This chain uses TRBV19 with TRBJ1-5; 10 bases line up with TRBD1. This CDR3 is 14 amino acids long. J was trimmed by 7 bases and V by 8 bases; bases with no gene match: 8. Germline CDR1 is LNHDA and CDR2 is SQIVND (reference sequence). DNA of the CDR3: TGTGCCAGTCTCGACAGGGGGCCTGGGCAGCCCCAGCATTTT. Residues: CASLDRGPGQPQHF.

The V and J genes are TRBV7-2 and TRBJ1-1; perhaps TRBD1 as D (6 bases). The CDR3 extends over 15 amino acids. Germline CDR1 reads SGHTA; CDR2 reads FQGNSA. V shed 10 bases and J shed 5 bases, with 23 bases lying between them. CDR3 sequence: CATLLQGPPGTEAFF. The CDR3 region has the DNA TGTGCCACCCTCCTACAGGGCCCTCCGGGGACTGAAGCTTTCTTT.

V and J are TRBV5-6 and TRBJ2-7; 10 bases line up with TRBD1. Germline loops: CDR1 SGHDT, CDR2 YYEEEE. There are 14 residues in the CDR3. V was clipped by 4 bases and J by 3 bases; unmatched bases: 4. CDR3 in amino acids: CASSPGTGVYEQYF. CDR3 nucleotides: TGTGCCAGCAGCCCCGGGACAGGGGTCTACGAGCAGTACTTC. The full variable domain, with the rest looked up from reference TRBV5-6 and TRBJ2-7, is DAGVTQSPTHLIKTRGQQVTLRCSPKSGHDTVSWYQQALGQGPQFIFQYYEEEERQRGNFPDRFSGHQFPNYSSELNVNALLLGDSALYLCASSPGTGVYEQYFGPGTRLTVT.

The V gene is TRBV19, the J gene TRBJ1-1; possibly TRBD1 for D (6 bases). The V gene's germline CDR1 is LNHDA and CDR2 SQIVND (reference sequence). V was cut by 5 bases and J by 4 bases, with 20 bases left in between. This CDR3 comprises 16 residues. The CDR3 is CASSPIPPGAGTEAFF. In nucleotides, the CDR3 is TGTGCCAGTAGTCCCATCCCCCCAGGGGCGGGCACTGAAGCTTTCTTT.

The chain uses TRBV6-5 and TRBJ2-7; the match to TRBD1 covers 9 bases. CDR1 is MNHEY and CDR2 is SVGAGI in the germline V gene. The CDR3 is made up of 14 amino acids. J was trimmed by 3 bases and V by 6 bases; bases with no gene match: 6. Here the CDR3 reads CASSAKTGGYEQYF. The DNA of the CDR3 is TGTGCCAGCAGCGCCAAGACAGGGGGCTACGAGCAGTACTTC.

There are a few counts of this clone. The gene calls are TRBV18 and TRBJ1-6; the D is unclear. The CDR3 loop spans 13 amino acids. The germline CDR1 and CDR2 sequences are KGHSH and LQKENI. Trimming cost V 0 bases and J 9 bases, with 6 bases left between them. The CDR3 DNA sequence: TGTGCCAGCTCACCACCAGGGATTTCACCCCTCCACTTT. Translation gives CASSPPGISPLHF.

The chain links TRBV2 to TRBJ1-4; a possible D gene is TRBD1 (5 bases). V was cut by 6 bases and J by 1 base, with 9 bases left in between. The CDR3 is made up of 14 amino acids. CDR1 and CDR2 from the germline V gene are SNHLY and FYNNEI. The CDR3 sequence is CASRGQGTNEKLFF. Written as DNA, the CDR3 is TGTGCCAGCAGAGGACAAGGAACTAATGAAAAACTGTTTTTT.

This sequence joins TRBV18 and TRBJ2-5; tentatively, D is TRBD2 (5 bases). Germline CDR1 reads KGHSH; CDR2 reads LQKENI. This CDR3 comprises 14 residues. The V end lost 2 bases, the J end lost 4 bases, and 11 bases lay between the germline ends. The CDR3 bases are TGTGCCAGCTCACCAGGGCTAGCCGGAGAGACCCAGTACTTC. This translates into CASSPGLAGETQYF. Based on the CDR3 plus reference TRBV18 and TRBJ2-5, the full variable domain is NAGVMQNPRHLVRRRGQEARLRCSPMKGHSHVYWYRQLPEEGLKFMVYLQKENIIDESGMPKERFSAEFPKEGPSILRIQQVVRGDSAAYFCASSPGLAGETQYFGPGTRLLVL.

The V call is TRBV6-6, the J call TRBJ2-1, with 13 positions matching TRBD2. The CDR3 has 22 residues. Germline V gives CDR1 MNHNY, CDR2 SVGAGI (reference sequence). After removal of 5 bases from V and 6 bases from J, the junction contained 25 bases not matched to a gene. In DNA, the CDR3 is TGTGCCAGCAGTCCCGGATTGGGGGGGACTAGCGGGACCTTTCCCTTTTCCAATGAGCAGTTCTTC. It codes for CASSPGLGGTSGTFPFSNEQFF.

The CDR3 DNA reads TGTGCCAGTAGTATAGGGGGACTTTTGAATTCACCCCTCCACTTT. Amino acid sequence: CASSIGGLLNSPLHF. The chain uses TRBV19 and TRBJ1-6, with D perhaps TRBD1 (5 bases). This CDR3 is built from 15 residues. In germline, CDR1 is LNHDA, CDR2 SQIVND (reference sequence). Trimming cost V 1 base and J 7 bases, with 11 bases left between them.

The chain couples TRBV29-1 to TRBJ2-2; D is perhaps TRBD2 (5 bases). The V end lost 7 bases, the J end lost 1 base, and 13 bases lay between the germline ends. The CDR3 has 14 residues. Germline V lookup: CDR1 SQVTM, CDR2 ANQGSEA. The CDR3 loop is CSANLGGNTGELFF. The CDR3, as DNA: TGCAGCGCAAACCTTGGAGGGAACACCGGGGAGCTGTTTTTT.

This rearrangement joins TRBV10-2 to TRBJ2-1, with 14 bases identical to TRBD2. The CDR3 consists of 15 residues. Germline V gene sequence: CDR1 WSHSY, CDR2 SAAADI. V gave up 6 bases and J gave up 6 bases; unmatched junction bases: 4. CDR3 in amino acids: CASSQGLAGANEQFF. CDR3 nucleotides: TGCGCCAGCAGCCAGGGACTAGCGGGGGCCAATGAGCAGTTCTTC.

The gene calls are TRBV7-9 and TRBJ2-3; 9 bases agree with TRBD1. J lost 5 bases, V lost 3 bases, and 6 bases had no gene match. CDR1 is SEHNR, CDR2 FQNEAQ, per germline (reference sequence). The CDR3 runs to 15 residues. The CDR3 bases are TGTGCCAGCAGCTTCACACAGGGGGCAAGAGATACGCAGTATTTT. It yields the protein CASSFTQGARDTQYF. Filled out from reference TRBV7-9 and TRBJ2-3, the complete variable domain reads DTGVSQNPRHKITKRGQNVTFRCDPISEHNRLYWYRQTLGQGPEFLTYFQNEAQLEKSRLLSDRFSAERPKGSFSTLEIQRTEQGDSAMYLCASSFTQGARDTQYFGPGTRLTVL.

The chain joins TRBV7-3 to TRBJ2-5; D gene unclear. The germline V gene has CDR1 SGHTA and CDR2 FQGTGA. V was pared by 5 bases and J by 2 bases, with 9 bases between. The CDR3 runs 13 residues. The CDR3 DNA reads as TGTGCCAGCAGCCCCCCCGGGCAAGAGACCCAGTACTTC. It yields the protein CASSPPGQETQYF.

The J gene is TRBJ2-1, the V gene TRBV30; TRBD2 is a possible D gene (7 bases). The CDR3 has 14 amino acids. V was cut by 7 bases and J by 7 bases, with 20 bases left in between. Germline loops: CDR1 GTSNPN, CDR2 SVGIG (reference sequence). For the CDR3, the DNA is TGTGCCTTCCCCTGGGGGCGGGAGCGGAATGAGCAGTTCTTC. Translated, it gives CAFPWGRERNEQFF.

This chain uses TRBV19 with TRBJ2-7, with 8 bases aligning to TRBD1. The CDR3 has 15 amino acids. Germline trimming cut 3 bases from V and 3 bases from J; bases unmatched to any gene: 7. Germline CDR1 LNHDA, CDR2 SQIVND (reference sequence). For the CDR3, the DNA is TGTGCCAGTAGTATGGGGGGACAGGTCGTCTACGAGCAGTACTTC. It is translated as CASSMGGQVVYEQYF.

The gene calls are TRBV12-2 and TRBJ2-3; the D segment call TRBD1 is taken from the table without a DNA check. TRBV12-2 is a pseudogene locus. The CDR3 has 14 amino acids. The CDR3 reads CASRLAGAWDTQYF. The DNA for the CDR3 is TGTGCAAGTCGCTTAGCGGGGGCCTGGGATACGCAGTATTTT.

The DNA of the CDR3 is TGTGCCTGGAGTGGGGGGGGGCCCAATTCACCCCTCCACTTT. This codes for CAWSGGGPNSPLHF. The chain employs TRBV30 and TRBJ1-6; D may be TRBD1 (6 bases). This CDR3 has 14 amino acids. V lost 1 base to trimming and J lost 7 bases, with 11 bases between them. Germline values: CDR1 GTSNPN, CDR2 SVGIG (reference sequence).

The chain has TRBV30 and TRBJ1-5; 10 bases match TRBD1. Germline loops: CDR1 GTSNPN, CDR2 SVGIG (reference sequence). The CDR3 consists of 14 residues. J lost 7 bases, V lost 0 bases, and 3 bases had no gene match. CDR3 DNA: TGTGCCTGGAGTGTCTCGGACAGGGGGCAGCCCCAGCATTTT. As protein: CAWSVSDRGQPQHF. Using reference TRBV30 and TRBJ1-5 for the parts outside the CDR3, the full variable domain is SQTIHQWPATLVQPVGSPLSLECTVEGTSNPNLYWYRQAAGRGLQLLFYSVGIGQISSEVPQNLSASRPQDRQFILSSKKLLLSDSGFYLCAWSVSDRGQPQHFGDGTRLSIL.